Shown below are 14 T cell receptor beta chains from a single sample sequenced in a study of T cell responses to AZD1222 COVID-19 vaccine. The table came from immunoSEQ multiplex PCR; TCRdb's copy has only in-frame clones and leaves some out. This sample has 120,000 to 150,000 clones, with more than 85% found just once. Sequencing used peripheral blood, obtained on day 0 of AZD1222 vaccination. Source of these receptors: an adult in good health.

The rearrangement links TRBV24-1 to TRBJ2-7; D perhaps matches TRBD1 (5 bases). V was trimmed by 10 bases and J by 2 bases, leaving 32 bases between them. Per germline, CDR1 KGHDR and CDR2 SFDVKD. The CDR3 loop spans 19 amino acids. The DNA for the CDR3 is TGTGCCACGACCAGGGTCCCCAGAGGCCGGCCCAGGGAACCCTACGAGCAGTACTTC. Translated, it gives CATTRVPRGRPREPYEQYF.

The chain is built from TRBV4-3 and TRBJ2-1; no clear D gene. The CDR3 covers 13 residues. In germline, CDR1 is LGHNA, CDR2 YSLEER. Trimming shortened V by 3 bases and J by 13 bases, and 16 bases separated the two germline ends. The CDR3, as DNA: TGCGCCAGCAGCCAGACTTCATTTGCCGTTCAGTTCTTC. Its translation: CASSQTSFAVQFF.

V gene TRBV27 combines with J gene TRBJ2-7; the match to TRBD1 covers 7 bases. The CDR3 is 15 amino acids. Germline V gene lookup returns CDR1 MNHEY and CDR2 SMNVEV (reference sequence). J was trimmed by 2 bases and V by 5 bases; bases with no gene match: 9. The CDR3 nucleotides read TGTGCCAGCAGTCAACTGTCGACAGGGACCTACGAGCAGTACTTC. Protein product: CASSQLSTGTYEQYF.

The chain uses TRBV7-8 and TRBJ2-1; 8 bases are a match to TRBD1. With 5 bases clipped from V and 7 bases from J, the junction kept 7 bases outside the gene matches. CDR3 length: 14 residues. CDR1 and CDR2 (germline): SGHVS, FQNEAQ. The DNA for the CDR3 is TGTGCCAGCAGCAGAGCGACAGGGGAGAATGAGCAGTTCTTC. Translation: CASSRATGENEQFF. Together with reference TRBV7-8 and TRBJ2-1, the CDR3 gives the full variable domain: GAGVSQSPRYKVAKRGQDVALRCDPISGHVSLFWYQQALGQGPEFLTYFQNEAQLDKSGLPSDRFFAERPEGSVSTLKIQRTQQEDSAVYLCASSRATGENEQFFGPGTRLTVL.

The J gene is TRBJ2-5, the V gene TRBV3-1 (or the pseudogene TRBV3-2); D perhaps matches TRBD1 (5 bases). This CDR3 is built from 14 residues. Germline CDR1 and CDR2: LGHDT and YNNKEL (reference sequence). With 3 bases removed from V and 2 bases from J, the gap between germline ends came to 10 bases. CDR3 sequence: CASSQWGPQETQYF. Written as DNA, the CDR3 is TGTGCCAGCAGCCAGTGGGGCCCTCAAGAGACCCAGTACTTC.

The V gene is TRBV6-1, the J gene TRBJ1-1; no reliable D call. Germline CDR1 MNHNS, CDR2 SASEGT. The V end lost 3 bases, the J end lost 5 bases, and 7 bases lay between the germline ends. The CDR3 is 12 amino acids. For the CDR3, the DNA is TGTGCCAGCAGTGAGGTCCGGACTGAAGCTTTCTTT. Amino acid sequence: CASSEVRTEAFF.

V and J are TRBV27 and TRBJ1-4; 9 nucleotides align to TRBD1. Trimming removed 5 bases from V and 3 bases from J; junction bases left unmatched: 10. The CDR3 totals 17 residues. CDR1 MNHEY and CDR2 SMNVEV come from the germline V gene (reference sequence). CDR3 bases: TGTGCCAGCAGTCAGCGACAGGGGGGGGTGGCTAATGAAAAACTGTTTTTT. It yields the protein CASSQRQGGVANEKLFF.

The chain recombines TRBV5-6 with TRBJ2-3; tentative D call: TRBD2 (7 bases). CDR1 and CDR2 (germline): SGHDT, YYEEEE. There are 15 residues in the CDR3. Trimming stripped 3 bases from V and 6 bases from J, with 17 bases between. The CDR3 bases are TGTGCCAGCAGCTGGGGGGGCCCCTTTCCCGATACGCAGTATTTT. Protein sequence: CASSWGGPFPDTQYF.

The chain couples TRBV4-3 to TRBJ2-7; D is uncertain. CDR1 is LGHNA and CDR2 is YSLEER in the germline V gene. V was pared by 3 bases and J by 6 bases, with 18 bases between. The CDR3 is 15 residues long. The CDR3 DNA follows: TGCGCCAGCAGCCAGGAATCGACAACGGTTCGCGAGCAGTACTTC. Translating it yields CASSQESTTVREQYF.

A single count supports this clone. The CDR3 nucleotides are TGTGCCAGCAGCGTAGCAGGGGGGACATCCCATGAGCAGTTCTTC. Translation: CASSVAGGTSHEQFF. This chain links TRBV9 with TRBJ2-1; tentatively, D is TRBD1 (7 bases). The CDR3 spans 15 residues. V lost 0 bases to trimming and J lost 8 bases, with 15 bases between them. From germline, CDR1 is SGDLS and CDR2 YYNGEE. Full variable domain (outside the CDR3, taken from reference TRBV9 and TRBJ2-1): DSGVTQTPKHLITATGQRVTLRCSPRSGDLSVYWYQQSLDQGLQFLIQYYNGEERAKGNILERFSAQQFPDLHSELNLSSLELGDSALYFCASSVAGGTSHEQFFGPGTRLTVL.

V and J are TRBV6-6 and TRBJ2-7; maybe TRBD2 (5 bases). V was cut by 7 bases and J by 3 bases, with 13 bases left in between. Germline V gene data show CDR1 as MNHNY and CDR2 as SVGAGI (reference sequence). The CDR3 contains 13 residues. The CDR3 spells CASTTWGDYEQYF. CDR3 nucleotides: TGTGCCAGCACCACCTGGGGAGACTACGAGCAGTACTTC.

The chain is built from TRBV19 and TRBJ1-1, with a weak D call TRBD1 (5 bases). The CDR3 loop spans 12 amino acids. V lost 8 bases, J lost 1 base, and 8 bases lay in between. The germline CDR1 and CDR2 sequences are LNHDA and SQIVND (reference sequence). This CDR3 is CASERGNTEAFF. The CDR3 region has the DNA TGTGCCAGTGAGAGGGGGAACACTGAAGCTTTCTTT.

This rearrangement joins TRBV4-1 to TRBJ2-7, with D unclear. V gave up 2 bases and J gave up 9 bases, with 17 bases separating them. Germline loops: CDR1 MGHRA, CDR2 YSYEKL. This CDR3 spans 14 amino acids. CDR3 in DNA: TGCGCCAGCAGCCAACGAGGACGAAAGTTAGGGCAGTACTTC. It translates to CASSQRGRKLGQYF.

This clone was recorded once. The chain has TRBV12-5 and TRBJ2-2; the D gene is possibly TRBD2 (6 bases). CDR3 length equals 15 residues. Per germline, CDR1 LGHNT and CDR2 FRNRAP. Trimming pared 5 bases from V and 4 bases from J, leaving 14 bases between. The CDR3 sequence: CASGPDERATGELFF. The CDR3 nucleotides are TGTGCTAGTGGTCCAGACGAGCGGGCCACCGGGGAGCTGTTTTTT.